This is a list of T cell receptor beta chains from one sample in a study of T cells in localized non-small cell lung cancer. The table came from immunoSEQ multiplex PCR; TCRdb's copy has only in-frame clones and leaves some out. This sample has under 12,000 clones, with more than 90% found just once. Here the sequenced sample was peripheral blood, taken before any cancer treatment. The source is a male donor at least 60 years old with stage III lung adenocarcinoma. CDR3s include the opening cysteine and the closing phenylalanine or tryptophan.

v_call	j_call	cdr3_aa
TRBV7-2	TRBJ2-5	CASSWTSGDQETQYF
TRBV30	TRBJ1-2	CAWSVRGLVFGYTF
TRBV5-4	TRBJ2-1	CASSLGEAGFEQFF
TRBV13	TRBJ2-6	CASSLRDGANVLTF
TRBV25-1	TRBJ1-4	CASRRSSTNEKLFF
TRBV19	TRBJ1-5	CASSNTGTVHQPQHF
TRBV4-3	TRBJ2-3	CASSQEGGASTDTQYF
TRBV7-9	TRBJ1-3	CASRTGTGAFSGNTIYF
TRBV27	TRBJ1-5	CASSLTVLGGRNQPQHF
TRBV6-6	TRBJ2-7	CASSALALGEQYF
TRBV28	TRBJ2-1	CASSELTGDTYNEQFF
TRBV28	TRBJ1-1	CASSPYYTEAFF
TRBV19	TRBJ2-1	CASSIQSTGKGNEQFF
TRBV7-2	TRBJ1-4	CASSFQTGGPNEKLFF
TRBV6-5	TRBJ1-1	CASSPYPNTEAFF
TRBV19	TRBJ1-1	CASSRKGGTEAFF
TRBV7-2	TRBJ1-2	CASSLDGLANYGYTF
TRBV11-3	TRBJ2-1	CASSLNSLNEQFF
TRBV19	TRBJ2-1	CASSIVAGNEQFF
TRBV2	TRBJ2-3	CASSDEPLTDTQYF
TRBV7-8	TRBJ2-7	CASSLGLAGGNEQYF
TRBV27	TRBJ2-7	CASSLASTRVSYEQYF
TRBV28	TRBJ1-2	CASSSTIYGYTF
TRBV7-2	TRBJ2-2	CASSFGTSGSRGYTGELFF
TRBV6-6	TRBJ2-5	CASSYSGETQYF
TRBV10-1	TRBJ2-3	CASSESTDLGRQYF
TRBV28	TRBJ1-1	CASSLVAGVNTEAFF
TRBV6-1	TRBJ2-6	CASKTGFGANVLTF
TRBV2	TRBJ2-2	CASAGFTGELFF
TRBV7-2	TRBJ2-5	CASSLHPLQGETQYF
TRBV11-2	TRBJ2-1	CASSRRTGGGYNEQFF
TRBV25-1	TRBJ1-3	CASSIGTGANAGNTIYF
TRBV14	TRBJ2-1	CASSPDPGTQYNEQFF
TRBV29-1	TRBJ1-1	CSVRGTGNTEAFF
TRBV5-1	TRBJ2-3	CASSEASGRTDTQYF
TRBV7-6	TRBJ2-3	CASSLLGRGTDTQYF
TRBV5-6	TRBJ2-7	CASSPIGNYEQYF
TRBV7-8	TRBJ2-5	CASSVSWETQYF
TRBV5-1	TRBJ1-2	CASRPITENYGYTF